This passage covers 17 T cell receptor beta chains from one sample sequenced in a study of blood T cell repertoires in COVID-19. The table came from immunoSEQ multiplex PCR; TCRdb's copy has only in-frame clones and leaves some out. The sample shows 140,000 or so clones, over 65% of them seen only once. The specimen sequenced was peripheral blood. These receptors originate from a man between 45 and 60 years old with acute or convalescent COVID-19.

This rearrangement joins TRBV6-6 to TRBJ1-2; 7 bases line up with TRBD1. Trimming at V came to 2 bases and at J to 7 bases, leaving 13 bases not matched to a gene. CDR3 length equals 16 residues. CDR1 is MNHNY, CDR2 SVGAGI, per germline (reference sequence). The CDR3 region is CASSYGSGQQASGYTF. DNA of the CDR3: TGTGCCAGCAGTTACGGCTCGGGACAGCAAGCCTCTGGCTACACCTTC.

The CDR3: CASSQDTGFKQPQHF. The CDR3 DNA follows: TGTGCCAGCAGCCAAGACACAGGGTTCAAGCAGCCCCAGCATTTT. This rearrangement joins TRBV3-1 (or the pseudogene TRBV3-2) to TRBJ1-5; tentative D call: TRBD1 (6 bases). The CDR3 consists of 15 residues. V was trimmed by 0 bases and J by 7 bases, leaving 13 bases between them. Germline CDR1 LGHDT, CDR2 YNNKEL (reference sequence).

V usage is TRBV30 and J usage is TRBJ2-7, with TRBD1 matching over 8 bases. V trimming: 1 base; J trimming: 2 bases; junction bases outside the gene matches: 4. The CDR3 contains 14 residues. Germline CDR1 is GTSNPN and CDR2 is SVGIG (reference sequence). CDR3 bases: TGTGCCTGGAGTGCTTCCAGGGGGCCCTACGAGCAGTACTTC. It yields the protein CAWSASRGPYEQYF.

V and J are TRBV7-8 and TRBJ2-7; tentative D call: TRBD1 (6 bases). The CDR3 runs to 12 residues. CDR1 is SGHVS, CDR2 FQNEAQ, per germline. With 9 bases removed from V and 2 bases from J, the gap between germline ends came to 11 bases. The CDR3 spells CARYKGAYEQYV. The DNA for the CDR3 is TGTGCCAGGTATAAGGGGGCCTACGAGCAGTACGTC.

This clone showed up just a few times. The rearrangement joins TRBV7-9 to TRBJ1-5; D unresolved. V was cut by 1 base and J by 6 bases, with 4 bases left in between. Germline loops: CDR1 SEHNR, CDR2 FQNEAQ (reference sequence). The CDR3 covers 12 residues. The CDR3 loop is CASSLGSQPQHF. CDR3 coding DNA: TGTGCCAGCAGCTTAGGGAGTCAGCCCCAGCATTTT. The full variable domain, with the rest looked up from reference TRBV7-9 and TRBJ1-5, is DTGVSQNPRHKITKRGQNVTFRCDPISEHNRLYWYRQTLGQGPEFLTYFQNEAQLEKSRLLSDRFSAERPKGSFSTLEIQRTEQGDSAMYLCASSLGSQPQHFGDGTRLSIL.

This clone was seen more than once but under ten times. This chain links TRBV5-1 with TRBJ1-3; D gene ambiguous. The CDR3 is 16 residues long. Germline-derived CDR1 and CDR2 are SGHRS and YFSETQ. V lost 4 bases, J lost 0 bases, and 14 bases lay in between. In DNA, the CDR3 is TGCGCCAGCAGCCCGGTAATGTTGAGCTCTGGAAACACCATATATTTT. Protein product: CASSPVMLSSGNTIYF.

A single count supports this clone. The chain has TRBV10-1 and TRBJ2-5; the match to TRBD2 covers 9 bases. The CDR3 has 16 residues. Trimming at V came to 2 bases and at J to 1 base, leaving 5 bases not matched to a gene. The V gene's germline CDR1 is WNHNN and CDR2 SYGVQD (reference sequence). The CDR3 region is CASSENTAGGQETQYF. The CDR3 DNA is TGCGCCAGCAGTGAGAACACAGCGGGGGGCCAAGAGACCCAGTACTTC.

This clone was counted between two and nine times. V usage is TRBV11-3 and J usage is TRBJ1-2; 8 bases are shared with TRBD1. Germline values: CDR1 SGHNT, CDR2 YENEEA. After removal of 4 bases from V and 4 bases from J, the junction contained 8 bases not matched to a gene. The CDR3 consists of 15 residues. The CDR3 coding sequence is TGTGCCAGCAGCTCCGGACAGGGAGGCAGCTATGGCTACACCTTC. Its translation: CASSSGQGGSYGYTF.

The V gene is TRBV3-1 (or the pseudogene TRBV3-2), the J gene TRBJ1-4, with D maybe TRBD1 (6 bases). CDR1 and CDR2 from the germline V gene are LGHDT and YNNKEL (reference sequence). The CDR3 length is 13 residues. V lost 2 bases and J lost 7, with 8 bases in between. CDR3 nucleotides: TGTGCCAGCAGCCAAACAGGGACTGAAAAACTGTTTTTT. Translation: CASSQTGTEKLFF.

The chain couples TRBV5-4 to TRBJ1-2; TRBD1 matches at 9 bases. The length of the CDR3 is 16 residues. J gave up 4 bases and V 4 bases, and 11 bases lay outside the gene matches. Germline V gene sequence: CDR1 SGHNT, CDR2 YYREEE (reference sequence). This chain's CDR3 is CASSPKIGTGTYGYTF. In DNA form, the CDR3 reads TGTGCCAGCAGCCCCAAGATAGGGACAGGGACCTATGGCTACACCTTC.

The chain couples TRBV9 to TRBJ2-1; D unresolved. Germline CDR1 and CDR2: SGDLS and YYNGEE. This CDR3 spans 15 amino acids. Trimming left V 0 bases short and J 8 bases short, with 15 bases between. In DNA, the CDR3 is TGTGCCAGCAGCGTAGGAGCCATTGGGCCGGATGAGCAGTTCTTC. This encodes CASSVGAIGPDEQFF.

CDR3 coding DNA: TGCAGCGTGACAGCTCACTCTGGAAACACCATATATTTT. It is translated as CSVTAHSGNTIYF. The chain combines TRBV29-1 with TRBJ1-3; possibly TRBD1 for D (5 bases). This CDR3 spans 13 amino acids. The germline gives CDR1 SQVTM, CDR2 ANQGSEA. Trimming cost V 6 bases and J 0 bases, with 9 bases left between them.

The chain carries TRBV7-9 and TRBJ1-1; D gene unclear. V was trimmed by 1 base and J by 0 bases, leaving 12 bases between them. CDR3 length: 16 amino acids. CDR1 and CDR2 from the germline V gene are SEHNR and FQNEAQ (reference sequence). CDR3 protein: CASSLVSYLLNTEAFF. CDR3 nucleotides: TGTGCCAGCAGCTTAGTGTCTTACCTACTGAACACTGAAGCTTTCTTT.

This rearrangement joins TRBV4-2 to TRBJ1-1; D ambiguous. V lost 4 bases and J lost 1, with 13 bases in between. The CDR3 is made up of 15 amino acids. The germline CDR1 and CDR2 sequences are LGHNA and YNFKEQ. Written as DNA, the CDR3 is TGTGCCAGCAGCCCTGGAGGACGGGAGAACACTGAAGCTTTCTTT. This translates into CASSPGGRENTEAFF.

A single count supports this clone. This chain's CDR3 is CASKLSLGYGYTF. CDR3 nucleotides: TGTGCCAGTAAACTGTCTCTAGGTTATGGCTACACCTTC. The chain uses TRBV6-5 and TRBJ1-2; D unclear. CDR1 and CDR2 from the germline V gene are MNHEY and SVGAGI. This CDR3 comprises 13 residues. V shed 9 bases and J shed 5 bases, with 16 bases lying between them.

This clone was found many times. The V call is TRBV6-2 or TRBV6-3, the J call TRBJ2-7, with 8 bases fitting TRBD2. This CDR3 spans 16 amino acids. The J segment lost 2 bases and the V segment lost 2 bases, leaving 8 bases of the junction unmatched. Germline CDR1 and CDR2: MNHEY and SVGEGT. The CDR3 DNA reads TGTGCCAGCAGTTACGAGCGAGGCGGGGGGACCTACGAGCAGTACTTC. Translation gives CASSYERGGGTYEQYF.

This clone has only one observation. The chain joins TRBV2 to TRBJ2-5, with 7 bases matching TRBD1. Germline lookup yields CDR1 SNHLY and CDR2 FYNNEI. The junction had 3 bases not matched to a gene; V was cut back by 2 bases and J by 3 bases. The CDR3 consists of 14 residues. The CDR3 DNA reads TGTGCCAGCAGTGAATCCACAGGGGAAGAGACCCAGTACTTC. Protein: CASSESTGEETQYF. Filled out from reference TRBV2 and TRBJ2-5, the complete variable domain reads EPEVTQTPSHQVTQMGQEVILRCVPISNHLYFYWYRQILGQKVEFLVSFYNNEISEKSEIFDDQFSVERPDGSNFTLKIRSTKLEDSAMYFCASSESTGEETQYFGPGTRLLVL.